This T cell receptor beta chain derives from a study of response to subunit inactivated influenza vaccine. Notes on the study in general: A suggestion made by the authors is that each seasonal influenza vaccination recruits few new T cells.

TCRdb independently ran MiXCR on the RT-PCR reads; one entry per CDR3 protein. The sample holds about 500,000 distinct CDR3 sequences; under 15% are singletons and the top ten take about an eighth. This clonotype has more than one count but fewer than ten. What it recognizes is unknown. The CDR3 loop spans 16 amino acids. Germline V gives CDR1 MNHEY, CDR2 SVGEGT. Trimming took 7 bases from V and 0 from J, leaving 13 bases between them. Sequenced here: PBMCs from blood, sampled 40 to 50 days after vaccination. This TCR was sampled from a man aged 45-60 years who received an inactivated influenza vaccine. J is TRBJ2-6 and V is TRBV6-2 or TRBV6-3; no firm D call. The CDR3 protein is CASTDSLGSGANVLTF. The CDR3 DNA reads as TGTGCCAGCACCGACTCTTTGGGCTCTGGGGCCAACGTCCTGACTTTC.